This TCR beta chain originates from a study of shared clonotypes between healthy human individuals (dated by TCRdb to between 2020 and 2021). Regarding the research as a whole: Three men and a couple of women, aged 18 to 49 years, made up the cohort. To estimate repertoire size and how much clonotypes are shared between individuals, the study performed deep sequencing of blood TCR repertoires from a few healthy adults. To increase sequencing depth and limit assay-specific biases, different laboratories used diverse techniques to prepare libraries and sequence TCR repertoires. Each donor's leukapheresis produced roughly between about 0.8 and 10 billion PBMCs. Study-wide conclusions, independent of this receptor: Based on pairwise subsampling, the degree of clonotype sharing among donors was expected to be affected by sequencing depth. Sampling was restricted to blood, and TCR repertoires in tissues likely differ from the TCR repertoires found in blood. The small number of donors limited the genetic and exposure-history diversity represented.

On this clone: No cognate antigen has been identified for it. Base qualities are not recorded, but no much larger clone differs from it by a single base.

TCR CDR3 regions were amplified from genomic DNA by multiplex PCR using the deep immunoSEQ assay. Genomic DNA extracted from each cell subset was distributed evenly over all wells of several immunoSEQ 96-well plates, and each plate served as one replicate. For unsorted PBMC, about 270 ng of genomic DNA, equivalent to approximately 30,000 T cell genomes, went into each replicate PCR. Ten immunoSEQ deep assay plates were used to sequence unsorted PBMC genomic DNA. The purified libraries were quantified using a Qubit 3.0 fluorometer, sized with a Bioanalyzer 2100, and then quantified again using the KAPA Library Quantification kit. A separate single-read 150-cycle Illumina NextSeq 550 flow cell was used to sequence each immunoSEQ 96-well plate. The authors' pipeline ran thus. The immunoSEQ output contained only junctional sequences without quality scores, so filtering could not match that applied to full-length reads. Sequences were annotated with PyIR, a Python wrapper for IgBLAST v1.9, using IMGT germline references to assign V/J genes and CDR3. Reads were filtered out if the reads had weak V/J assignments (E-value above 1e-6), no CDR3, stop codons, out-of-frame junctions, or ambiguous translated residues. A V3J clonotype was defined by an identical inferred V gene, J gene, and CDR3 amino acid sequence. The percentage overlap between two repertoires was calculated by dividing the number of shared unique clonotypes by the size of the smaller repertoire. Richness of each repertoire was evaluated using RTK rarefaction, the Chao1 estimator, and Recon v2.1 estimates of unobserved clonotypes. The clones in this table, taken by TCRdb from immuneACCESS, are in-frame only. Not every clone is retained; where verified, under half of the shortfall comes from an unresolved V gene, and the cause of the rest is unknown. The DNA gave D and trimming, while V, J and clone size come from that table. The sample profile shows about 490,000 clones; approximately 80% of them were found once. The top ten hold approximately 12% of the sample.

The donors were healthy, HIV-negative adults with no recently reported acute infections or vaccinations. All donors were Caucasian adults living in Nashville, Tennessee, USA. For unsorted samples, roughly 81 million PBMCs were counted and genomic DNA was extracted with the QIAamp DNA Blood Mini kit. Blood was collected by leukapheresis, and PBMCs were isolated by Ficoll-Histopaque density gradient centrifugation and then cryopreserved in liquid nitrogen vapor phase. There are 15 amino acids in the CDR3, from cysteine to phenylalanine inclusive. This entry keeps only the CDR3 DNA: 45 bases, framed from base 1. V gives up 1 base and J gives up 2 bases, and the segment between their germline ends measures 12 bases. For CDR1 and CDR2, the germline V gene lists LGHNA and YNFKEQ.

Material for sequencing was PBMCs. The sequence links TRBV4-2 to TRBJ2-7, with the identity of the D gene unclear. The sequence derives from a woman in her forties in good health. Some clones in this sample may be carry-over from other donors' samples. The sequence in DNA is TGTGCCAGCAGCCAAGTCGGTCTCCATACCTACGAGCAGTACTTC. Translated, this gives CASSQVGLHTYEQYF.